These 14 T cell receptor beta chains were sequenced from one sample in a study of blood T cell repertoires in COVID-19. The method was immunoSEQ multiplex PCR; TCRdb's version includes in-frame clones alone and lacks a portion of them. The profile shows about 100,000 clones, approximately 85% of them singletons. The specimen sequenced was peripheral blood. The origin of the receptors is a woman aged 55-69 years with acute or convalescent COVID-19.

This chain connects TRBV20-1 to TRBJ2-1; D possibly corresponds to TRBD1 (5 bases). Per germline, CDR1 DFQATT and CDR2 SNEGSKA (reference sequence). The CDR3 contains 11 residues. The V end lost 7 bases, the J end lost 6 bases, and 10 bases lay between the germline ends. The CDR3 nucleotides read TGCAGTGTTAAGGGGCGCAATGAGCAGTTCTTC. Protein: CSVKGRNEQFF.

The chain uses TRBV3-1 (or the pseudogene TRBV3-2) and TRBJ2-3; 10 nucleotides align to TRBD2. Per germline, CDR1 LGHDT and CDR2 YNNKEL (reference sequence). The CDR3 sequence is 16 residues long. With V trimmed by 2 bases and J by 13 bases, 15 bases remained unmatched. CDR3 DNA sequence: TGTGCCAGCAGCCAATTGGTAGCGGGAGGTCGAATACGGGAGTATTTT. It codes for CASSQLVAGGRIREYF.

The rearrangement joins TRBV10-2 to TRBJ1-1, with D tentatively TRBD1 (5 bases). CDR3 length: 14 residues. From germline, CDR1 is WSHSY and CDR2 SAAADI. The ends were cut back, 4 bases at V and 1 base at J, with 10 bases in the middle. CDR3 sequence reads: CASSGPQGNTEAFF. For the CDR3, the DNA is TGCGCCAGCAGTGGTCCCCAGGGGAACACTGAAGCTTTCTTT.

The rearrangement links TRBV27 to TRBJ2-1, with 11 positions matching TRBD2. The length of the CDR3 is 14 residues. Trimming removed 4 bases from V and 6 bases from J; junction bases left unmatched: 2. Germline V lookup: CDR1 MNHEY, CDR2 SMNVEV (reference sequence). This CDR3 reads CASSSLAGVNEQFF. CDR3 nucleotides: TGTGCCAGCAGTTCACTAGCGGGAGTCAATGAGCAGTTCTTC.

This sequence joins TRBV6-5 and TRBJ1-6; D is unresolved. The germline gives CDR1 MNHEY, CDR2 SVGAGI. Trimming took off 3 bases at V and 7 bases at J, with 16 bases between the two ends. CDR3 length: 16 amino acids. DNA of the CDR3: TGTGCCAGCAGTTATCGTAACCGACTGAAAAATTCACCCCTCCACTTT. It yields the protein CASSYRNRLKNSPLHF.

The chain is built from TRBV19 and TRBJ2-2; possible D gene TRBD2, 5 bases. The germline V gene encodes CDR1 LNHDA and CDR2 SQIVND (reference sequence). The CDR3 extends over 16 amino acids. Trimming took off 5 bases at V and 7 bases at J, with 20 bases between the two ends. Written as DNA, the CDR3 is TGTGCCAGTAGTCCGACCGCTACCGGGAAGTACGGGGAGCTGTTTTTT. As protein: CASSPTATGKYGELFF.

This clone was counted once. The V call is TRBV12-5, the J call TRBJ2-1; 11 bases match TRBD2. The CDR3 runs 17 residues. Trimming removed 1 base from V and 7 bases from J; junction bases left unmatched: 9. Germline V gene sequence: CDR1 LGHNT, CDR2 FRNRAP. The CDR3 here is CASGLDFSGRAGNEQFF. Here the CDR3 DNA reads TGTGCTAGTGGTTTGGATTTTAGCGGGAGGGCGGGGAATGAGCAGTTCTTC.

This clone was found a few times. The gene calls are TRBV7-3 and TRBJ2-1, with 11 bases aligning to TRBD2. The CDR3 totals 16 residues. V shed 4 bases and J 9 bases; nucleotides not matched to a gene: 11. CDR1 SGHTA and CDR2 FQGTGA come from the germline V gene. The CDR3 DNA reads TGTGCCAGCAGCTCCCTAGCGGGAGGTTGGTTGGGTGAGCAGTTCTTC. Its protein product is CASSSLAGGWLGEQFF.

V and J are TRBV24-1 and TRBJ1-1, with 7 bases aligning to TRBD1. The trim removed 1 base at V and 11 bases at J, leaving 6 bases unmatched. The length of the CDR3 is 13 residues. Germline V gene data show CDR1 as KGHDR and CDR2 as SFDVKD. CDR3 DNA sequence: TGTGCCACCAGTGATTTAACAGGGGCCGGGGCTTTCTTT. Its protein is CATSDLTGAGAFF.

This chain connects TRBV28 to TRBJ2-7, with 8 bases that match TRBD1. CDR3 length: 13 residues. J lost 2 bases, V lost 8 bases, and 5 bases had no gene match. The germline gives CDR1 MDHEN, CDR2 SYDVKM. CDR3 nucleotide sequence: TGTGCCAGCTCCGGGACAGGTACCTACGAGCAGTACTTC. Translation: CASSGTGTYEQYF.

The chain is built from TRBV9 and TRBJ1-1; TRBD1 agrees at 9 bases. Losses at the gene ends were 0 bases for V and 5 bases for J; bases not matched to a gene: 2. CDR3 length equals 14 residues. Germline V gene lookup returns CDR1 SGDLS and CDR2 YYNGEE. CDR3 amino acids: CASSVDGTGTEAFF. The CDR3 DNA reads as TGTGCCAGCAGCGTAGATGGGACAGGGACTGAAGCTTTCTTT. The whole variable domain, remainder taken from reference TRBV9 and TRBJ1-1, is DSGVTQTPKHLITATGQRVTLRCSPRSGDLSVYWYQQSLDQGLQFLIQYYNGEERAKGNILERFSAQQFPDLHSELNLSSLELGDSALYFCASSVDGTGTEAFFGQGTRLTVV.

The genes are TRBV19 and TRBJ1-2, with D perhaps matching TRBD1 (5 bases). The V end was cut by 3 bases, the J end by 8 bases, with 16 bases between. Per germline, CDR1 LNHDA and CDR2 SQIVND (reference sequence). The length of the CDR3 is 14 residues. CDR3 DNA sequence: TGTGCCAGTAGTATCTCTGCAGGACCAGGGGGCTACACCTTC. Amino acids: CASSISAGPGGYTF. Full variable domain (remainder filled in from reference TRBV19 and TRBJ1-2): DGGITQSPKYLFRKEGQNVTLSCEQNLNHDAMYWYRQDPGQGLRLIYYSQIVNDFQKGDIAEGYSVSREKKESFPLTVTSAQKNPTAFYLCASSISAGPGGYTFGSGTRLTVV.

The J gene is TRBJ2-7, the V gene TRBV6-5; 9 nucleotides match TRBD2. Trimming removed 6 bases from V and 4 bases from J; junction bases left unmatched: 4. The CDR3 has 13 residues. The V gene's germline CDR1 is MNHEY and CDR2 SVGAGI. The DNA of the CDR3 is TGTGCCAGCAGGAGACTAGCGGAGTACGAGCAGTACGTC. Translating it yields CASRRLAEYEQYV.

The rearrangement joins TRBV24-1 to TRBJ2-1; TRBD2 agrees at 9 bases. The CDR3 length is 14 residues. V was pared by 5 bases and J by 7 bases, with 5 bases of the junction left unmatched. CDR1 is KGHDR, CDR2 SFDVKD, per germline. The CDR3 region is CATSGPLAGNEQFF. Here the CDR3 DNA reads TGTGCCACCAGTGGGCCCCTAGCGGGAAATGAGCAGTTCTTC.